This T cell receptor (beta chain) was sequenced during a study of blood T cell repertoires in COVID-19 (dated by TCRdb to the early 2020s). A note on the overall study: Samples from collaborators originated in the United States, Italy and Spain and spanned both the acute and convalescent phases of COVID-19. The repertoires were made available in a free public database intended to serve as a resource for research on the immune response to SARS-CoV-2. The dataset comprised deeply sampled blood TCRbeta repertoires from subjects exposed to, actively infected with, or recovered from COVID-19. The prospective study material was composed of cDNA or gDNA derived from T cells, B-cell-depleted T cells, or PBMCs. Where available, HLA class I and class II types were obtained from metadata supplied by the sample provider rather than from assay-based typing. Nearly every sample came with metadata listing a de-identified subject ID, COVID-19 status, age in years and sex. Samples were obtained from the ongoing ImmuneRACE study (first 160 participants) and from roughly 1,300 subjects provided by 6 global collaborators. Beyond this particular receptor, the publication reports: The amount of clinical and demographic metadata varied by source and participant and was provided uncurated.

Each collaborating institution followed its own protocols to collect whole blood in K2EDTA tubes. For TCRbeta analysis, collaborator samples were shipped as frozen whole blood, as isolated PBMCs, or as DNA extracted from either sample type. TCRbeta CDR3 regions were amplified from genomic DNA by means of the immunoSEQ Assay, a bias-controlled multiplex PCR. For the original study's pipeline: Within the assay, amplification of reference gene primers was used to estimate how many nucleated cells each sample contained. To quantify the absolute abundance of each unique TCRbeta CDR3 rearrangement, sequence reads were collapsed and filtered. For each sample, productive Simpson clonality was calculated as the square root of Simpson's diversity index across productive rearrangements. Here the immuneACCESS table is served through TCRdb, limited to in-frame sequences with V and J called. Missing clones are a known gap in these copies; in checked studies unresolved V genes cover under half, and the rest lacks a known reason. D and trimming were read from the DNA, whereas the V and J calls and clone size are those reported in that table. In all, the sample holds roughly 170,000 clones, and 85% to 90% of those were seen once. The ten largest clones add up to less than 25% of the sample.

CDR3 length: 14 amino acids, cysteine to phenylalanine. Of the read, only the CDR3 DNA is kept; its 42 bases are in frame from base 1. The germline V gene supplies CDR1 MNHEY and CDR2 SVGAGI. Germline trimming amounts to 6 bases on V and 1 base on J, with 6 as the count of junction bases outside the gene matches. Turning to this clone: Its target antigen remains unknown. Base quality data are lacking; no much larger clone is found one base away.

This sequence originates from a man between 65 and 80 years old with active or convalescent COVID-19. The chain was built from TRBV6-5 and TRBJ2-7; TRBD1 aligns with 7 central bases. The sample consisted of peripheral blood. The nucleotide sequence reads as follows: TGTGCCAGCAGACTGACAGGGCGGTCCTACGAGCAGTACTTC. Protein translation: CASRLTGRSYEQYF.